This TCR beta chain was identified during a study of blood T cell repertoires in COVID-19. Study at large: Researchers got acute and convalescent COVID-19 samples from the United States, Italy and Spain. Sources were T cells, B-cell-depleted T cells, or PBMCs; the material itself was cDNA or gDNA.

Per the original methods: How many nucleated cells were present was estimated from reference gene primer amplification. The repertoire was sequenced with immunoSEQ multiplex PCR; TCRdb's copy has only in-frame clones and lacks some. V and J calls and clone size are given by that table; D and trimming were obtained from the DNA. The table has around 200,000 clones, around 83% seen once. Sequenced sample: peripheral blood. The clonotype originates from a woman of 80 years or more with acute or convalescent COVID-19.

CDR3 coding DNA: TGTGCCAGTAACAAGGGAGGGGGACTAGCTACAGATACGCAGTATTTT. Translating gives CASNKGGGLATDTQYF. This chain links TRBV19 with TRBJ2-3; 9 nucleotides align to TRBD2. Germline lookup yields CDR1 LNHDA and CDR2 SQIVND (reference sequence). The CDR3 spans 16 residues. The V gene end was trimmed by 7 bases and the J gene end by 3 bases; junction bases not matched to a gene: 11.